This T cell receptor beta chain appears in the sequencing data of a study of CD8+ T cells in alopecia areata. General study points: The study found higher clonality in lesional than normal scalp, especially in alopecia totalis/universalis.

As to this clone: The target antigen is unknown.

Sequencing templates came from extracted RNA that was reverse transcribed into cDNA. The method was immunoSEQ multiplex PCR; TCRdb's version includes in-frame clones alone and lacks a portion of them. The sample shows about 200,000 clones, about three fifths of them seen only once. Treatment here: oral pan-JAK inhibitor, 5-10 mg twice daily. CDR1 and CDR2 from the germline V gene are GTSNPN and SVGIG (reference sequence). Trimming stripped 2 bases from V and 1 base from J, with 15 bases between. The CDR3 is 15 amino acids. This chain joins TRBV30 and TRBJ2-7, with D tentatively TRBD2 (6 bases). This clonotype was sampled from a human donor with alopecia areata. Sequencing used CD4+ T cells sorted from blood, obtained at week 24, from a patient treated with tofacitinib. CDR3 loop: CAWSTPAGGSYEQYF. CDR3 DNA sequence: TGTGCCTGGAGTACCCCAGCGGGCGGTTCCTACGAGCAGTACTTC.